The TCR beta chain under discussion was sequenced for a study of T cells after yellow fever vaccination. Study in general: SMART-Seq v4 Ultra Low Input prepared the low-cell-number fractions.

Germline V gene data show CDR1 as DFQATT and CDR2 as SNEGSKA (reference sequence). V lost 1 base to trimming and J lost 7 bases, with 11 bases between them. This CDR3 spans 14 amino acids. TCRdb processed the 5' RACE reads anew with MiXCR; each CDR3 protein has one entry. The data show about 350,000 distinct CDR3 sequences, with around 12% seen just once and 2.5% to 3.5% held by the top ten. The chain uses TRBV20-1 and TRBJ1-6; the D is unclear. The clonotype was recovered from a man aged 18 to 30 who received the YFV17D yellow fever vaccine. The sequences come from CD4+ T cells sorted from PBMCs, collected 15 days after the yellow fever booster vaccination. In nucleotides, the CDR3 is TGCAGTGCTAGAGGGGTTACAGACAATTCACCCCTCCACTTT. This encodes CSARGVTDNSPLHF.